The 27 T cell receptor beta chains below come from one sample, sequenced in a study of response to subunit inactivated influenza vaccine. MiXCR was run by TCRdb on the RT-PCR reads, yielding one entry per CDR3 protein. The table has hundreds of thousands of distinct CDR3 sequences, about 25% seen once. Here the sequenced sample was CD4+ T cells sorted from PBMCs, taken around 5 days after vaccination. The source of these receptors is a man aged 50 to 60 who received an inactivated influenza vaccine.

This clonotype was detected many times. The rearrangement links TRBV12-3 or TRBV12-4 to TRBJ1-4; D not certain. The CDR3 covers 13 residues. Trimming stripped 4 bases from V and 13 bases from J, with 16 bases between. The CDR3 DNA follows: TGTGCCAGCAGTTCCTCAACCCTGGGGATACTGTTTTTT. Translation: CASSSSTLGILFF.

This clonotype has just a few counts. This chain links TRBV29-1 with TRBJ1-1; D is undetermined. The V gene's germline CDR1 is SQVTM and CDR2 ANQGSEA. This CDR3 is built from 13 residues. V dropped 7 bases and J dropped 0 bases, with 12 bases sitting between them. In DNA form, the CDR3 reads TGCAGCGCTCGACCGCGGATGAACACTGAAGCTTTCTTT. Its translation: CSARPRMNTEAFF.

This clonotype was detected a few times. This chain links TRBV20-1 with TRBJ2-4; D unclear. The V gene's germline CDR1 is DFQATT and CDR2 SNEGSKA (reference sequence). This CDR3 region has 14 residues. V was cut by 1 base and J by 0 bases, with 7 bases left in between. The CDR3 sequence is CSARVRLAKNIQYF. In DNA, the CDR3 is TGCAGTGCTAGAGTTAGATTAGCCAAAAACATTCAGTACTTC.

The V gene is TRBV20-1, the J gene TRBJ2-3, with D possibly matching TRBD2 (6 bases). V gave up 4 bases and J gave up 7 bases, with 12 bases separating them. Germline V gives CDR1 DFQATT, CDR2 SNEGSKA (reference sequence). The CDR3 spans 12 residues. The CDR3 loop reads CSATWDFYTQYF. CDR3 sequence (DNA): TGCAGTGCTACATGGGACTTTTATACGCAGTATTTT.

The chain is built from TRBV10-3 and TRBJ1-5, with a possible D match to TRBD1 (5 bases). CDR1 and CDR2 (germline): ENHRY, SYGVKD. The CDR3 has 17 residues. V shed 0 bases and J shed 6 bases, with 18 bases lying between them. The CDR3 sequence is CAISESGGGSPTQPQHF. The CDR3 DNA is TGTGCCATCAGTGAGTCTGGGGGGGGAAGTCCCACTCAGCCCCAGCATTTT.

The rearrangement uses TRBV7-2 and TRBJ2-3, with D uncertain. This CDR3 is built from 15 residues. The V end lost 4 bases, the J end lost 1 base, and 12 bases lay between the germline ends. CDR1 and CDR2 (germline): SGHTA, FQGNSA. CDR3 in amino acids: CASSSDGFRTDTQYF. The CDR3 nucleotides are TGTGCCAGCAGCTCGGACGGTTTTCGCACAGATACGCAGTATTTT.

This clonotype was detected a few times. The CDR3 reads CASSESLIVGANEQFF. CDR3 nucleotide sequence: TGCGCCAGCAGTGAGTCTCTAATCGTGGGGGCAAATGAGCAGTTCTTC. J is TRBJ2-1 and V is TRBV10-1; a possible D gene is TRBD1 (6 bases). CDR1 WNHNN and CDR2 SYGVQD come from the germline V gene (reference sequence). The CDR3 contains 16 residues. The V end lost 0 bases, the J end lost 7 bases, and 16 bases lay between the germline ends.

The CDR3 region is CASTRQATTTGEQFF. The CDR3 bases are TGTGCCAGCACCCGACAGGCCACAACGACGGGTGAGCAGTTCTTC. The chain is built from TRBV5-5 and TRBJ2-1; D might be TRBD1 (6 bases). This CDR3 contains 15 residues. Germline CDR1 SGHKS, CDR2 YYEKEE (reference sequence). The V gene lost 6 bases and the J gene lost 9 bases, with 22 bases spanning the gap.

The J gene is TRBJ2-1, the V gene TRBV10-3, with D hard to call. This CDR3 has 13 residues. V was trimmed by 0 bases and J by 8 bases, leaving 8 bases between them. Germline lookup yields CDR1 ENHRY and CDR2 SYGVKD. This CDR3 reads CAISESKGHEQFF. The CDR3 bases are TGTGCCATCAGTGAGTCAAAGGGCCATGAGCAGTTCTTC.

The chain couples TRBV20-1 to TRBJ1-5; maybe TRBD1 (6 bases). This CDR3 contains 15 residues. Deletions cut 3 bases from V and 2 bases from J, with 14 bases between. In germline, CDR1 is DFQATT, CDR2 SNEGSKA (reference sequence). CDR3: CSARGGARGNQPQHF. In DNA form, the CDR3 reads TGCAGTGCTAGGGGGGGGGCCAGGGGCAATCAGCCCCAGCATTTT.

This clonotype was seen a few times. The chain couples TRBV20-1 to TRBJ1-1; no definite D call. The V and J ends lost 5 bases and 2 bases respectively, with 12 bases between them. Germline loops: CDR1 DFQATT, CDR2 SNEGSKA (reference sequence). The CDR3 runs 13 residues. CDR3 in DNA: TGCAGTGCTGCCCATCGTACCAACACTGAAGCTTTCTTT. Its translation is CSAAHRTNTEAFF.

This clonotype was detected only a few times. The CDR3 region has the DNA TGCGCCAGCAGCTTGCCAGGAGGGGATGAGCAGTTCTTC. Amino acids: CASSLPGGDEQFF. The chain employs TRBV5-1 and TRBJ2-1; D is possibly TRBD2 (6 bases). The CDR3 has 13 residues. Trimming took 1 base from V and 8 from J, leaving 10 bases between them. The germline gives CDR1 SGHRS, CDR2 YFSETQ. The whole variable domain, remainder taken from reference TRBV5-1 and TRBJ2-1, is KAGVTQTPRYLIKTRGQQVTLSCSPISGHRSVSWYQQTPGQGLQFLFEYFSETQRNKGNFPGRFSGRQFSNSRSEMNVSTLELGDSALYLCASSLPGGDEQFFGPGTRLTVL.

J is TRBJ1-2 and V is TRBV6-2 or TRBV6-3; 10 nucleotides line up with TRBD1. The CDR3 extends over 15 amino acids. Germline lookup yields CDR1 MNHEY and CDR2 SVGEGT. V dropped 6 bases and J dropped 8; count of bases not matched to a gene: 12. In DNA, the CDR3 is TGTGCCAGCAGACGCACCGGGACAGGGGTCCAAGGCTACACCTTC. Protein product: CASRRTGTGVQGYTF.

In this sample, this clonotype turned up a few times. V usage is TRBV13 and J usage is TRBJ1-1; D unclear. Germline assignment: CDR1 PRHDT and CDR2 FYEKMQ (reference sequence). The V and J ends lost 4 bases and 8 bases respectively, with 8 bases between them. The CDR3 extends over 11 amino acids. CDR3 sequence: CASSYRREAFF. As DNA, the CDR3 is TGTGCCAGCAGCTATCGGAGGGAAGCTTTCTTT. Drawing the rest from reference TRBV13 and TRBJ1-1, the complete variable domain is AAGVIQSPRHLIKEKRETATLKCYPIPRHDTVYWYQQGPGQDPQFLISFYEKMQSDKGSIPDRFSAQQFSDYHSELNMSSLELGDSALYFCASSYRREAFFGQGTRLTVV.

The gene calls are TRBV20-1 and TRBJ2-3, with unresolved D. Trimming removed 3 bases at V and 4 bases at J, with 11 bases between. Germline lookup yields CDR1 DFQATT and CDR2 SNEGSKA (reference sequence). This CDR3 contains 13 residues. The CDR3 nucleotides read TGCAGTGCTAGGGTTCCCATACCAGATACGCAGTATTTT. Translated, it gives CSARVPIPDTQYF.

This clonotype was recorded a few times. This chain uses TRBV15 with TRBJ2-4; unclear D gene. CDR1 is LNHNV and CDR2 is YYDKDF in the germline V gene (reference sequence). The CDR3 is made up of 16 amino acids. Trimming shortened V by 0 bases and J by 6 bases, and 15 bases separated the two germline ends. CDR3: CATSRDYGVTGNIQYF. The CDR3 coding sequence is TGTGCCACCAGCAGAGATTATGGGGTCACGGGAAACATTCAGTACTTC.

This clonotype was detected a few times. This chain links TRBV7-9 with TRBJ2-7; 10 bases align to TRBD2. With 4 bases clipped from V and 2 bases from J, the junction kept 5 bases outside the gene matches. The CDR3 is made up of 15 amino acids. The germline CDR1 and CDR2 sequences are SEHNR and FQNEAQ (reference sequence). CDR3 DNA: TGTGCCAGCAGCTACGGACTAGCGGAGACCTACGAGCAGTACTTC. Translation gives CASSYGLAETYEQYF. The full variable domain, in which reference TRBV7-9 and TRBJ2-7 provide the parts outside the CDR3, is DTGVSQNPRHKITKRGQNVTFRCDPISEHNRLYWYRQTLGQGPEFLTYFQNEAQLEKSRLLSDRFSAERPKGSFSTLEIQRTEQGDSAMYLCASSYGLAETYEQYFGPGTRLTVT.

CDR3 sequence reads: CASSYSEWRRETQYF. In DNA, the CDR3 is TGTGCCAGCAGTTACTCGGAGTGGCGAAGGGAGACCCAGTACTTC. V and J are TRBV6-5 and TRBJ2-5, with D uncertain. This CDR3 is 15 amino acids long. Between the trimmed V and J ends, which lost 0 bases and 5 bases, there was a span of 13 bases. The germline CDR1 and CDR2 sequences are MNHEY and SVGAGI.

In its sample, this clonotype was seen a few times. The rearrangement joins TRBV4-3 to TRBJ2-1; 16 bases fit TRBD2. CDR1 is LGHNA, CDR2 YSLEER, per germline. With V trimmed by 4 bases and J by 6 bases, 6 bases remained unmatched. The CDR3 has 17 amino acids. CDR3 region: CASSRLGTSGRGNEQFF. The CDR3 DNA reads TGCGCCAGCAGCCGACTAGGGACTAGCGGGAGGGGCAATGAGCAGTTCTTC.

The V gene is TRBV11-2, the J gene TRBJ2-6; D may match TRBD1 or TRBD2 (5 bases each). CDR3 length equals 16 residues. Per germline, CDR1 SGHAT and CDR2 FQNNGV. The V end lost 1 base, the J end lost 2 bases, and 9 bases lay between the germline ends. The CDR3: CASSLGLGAGANVLTF. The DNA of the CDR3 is TGTGCCAGCAGCTTAGGTTTGGGGGCTGGGGCCAACGTCCTGACTTTC. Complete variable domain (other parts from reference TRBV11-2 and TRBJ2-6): EAGVAQSPRYKIIEKRQSVAFWCNPISGHATLYWYQQILGQGPKLLIQFQNNGVVDDSQLPKDRFSAERLKGVDSTLKIQPAKLEDSAVYLCASSLGLGAGANVLTFGAGSRLTVL.

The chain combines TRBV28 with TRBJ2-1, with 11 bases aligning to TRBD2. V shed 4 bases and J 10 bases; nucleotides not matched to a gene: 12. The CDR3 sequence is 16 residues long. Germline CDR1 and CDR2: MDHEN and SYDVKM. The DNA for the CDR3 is TGTGCCAGCAGTTGGTTCGGGACTAGCGGTTCTGTGGAGCAGTTCTTC. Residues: CASSWFGTSGSVEQFF.

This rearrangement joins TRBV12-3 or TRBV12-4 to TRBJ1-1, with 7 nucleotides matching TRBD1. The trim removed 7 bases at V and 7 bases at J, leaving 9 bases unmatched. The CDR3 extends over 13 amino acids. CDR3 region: CASTPSRDSEAFF. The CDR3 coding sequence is TGTGCCAGCACCCCATCCCGGGACAGTGAAGCTTTCTTT.

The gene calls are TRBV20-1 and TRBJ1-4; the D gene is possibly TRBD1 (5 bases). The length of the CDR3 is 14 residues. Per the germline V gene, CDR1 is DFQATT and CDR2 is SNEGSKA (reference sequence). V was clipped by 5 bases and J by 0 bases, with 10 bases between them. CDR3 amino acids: CSAPDSATNEKLFF. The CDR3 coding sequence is TGCAGTGCTCCAGACAGCGCAACTAATGAAAAACTGTTTTTT.

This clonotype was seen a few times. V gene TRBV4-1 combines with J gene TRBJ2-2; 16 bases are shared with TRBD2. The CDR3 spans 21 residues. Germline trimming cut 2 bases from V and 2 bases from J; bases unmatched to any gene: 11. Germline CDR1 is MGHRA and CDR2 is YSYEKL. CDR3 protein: CASSQQGTSGGARPNTGELFF. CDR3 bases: TGCGCCAGCAGCCAACAAGGGACTAGCGGGGGGGCCAGGCCTAACACCGGGGAGCTGTTTTTT.

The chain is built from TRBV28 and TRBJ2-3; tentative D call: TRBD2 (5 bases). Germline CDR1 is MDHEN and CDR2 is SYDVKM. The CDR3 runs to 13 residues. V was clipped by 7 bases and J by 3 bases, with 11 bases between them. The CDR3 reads CASTPPGTDTQYF. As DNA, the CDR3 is TGTGCCAGCACCCCCCCGGGGACAGATACGCAGTATTTT.

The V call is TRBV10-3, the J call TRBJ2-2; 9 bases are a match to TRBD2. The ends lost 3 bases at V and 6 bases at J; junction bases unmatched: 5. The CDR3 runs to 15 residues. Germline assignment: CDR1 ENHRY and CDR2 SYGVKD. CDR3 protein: CAISEWLAGSGELFF. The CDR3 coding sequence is TGTGCCATCAGTGAATGGCTAGCGGGATCCGGGGAGCTGTTTTTT.

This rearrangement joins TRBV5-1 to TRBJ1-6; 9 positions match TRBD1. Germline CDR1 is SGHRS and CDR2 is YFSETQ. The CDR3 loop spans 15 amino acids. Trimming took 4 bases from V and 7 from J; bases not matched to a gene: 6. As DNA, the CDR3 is TGCGCCAGCAGCGACGACAGGGGGGAGAATTCACCCCTCCACTTT. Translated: CASSDDRGENSPLHF.